The next 12 T cell receptor beta chains were all read from a single sample in a study of shared clonotypes between healthy human individuals. CD45RO-negative, CCR7-selected cells formed the naive CD8 fraction, which excluded terminally differentiated effector memory CD45RA+ cells. Profiling relied on immunoSEQ multiplex PCR, and the TCRdb table lists in-frame clones only, not all of them. Seen here are 1.5 million to 2.5 million clones, roughly 95% observed once, and the top ten hold around 1.2%. Sequencing was performed on naive CD8+ T cells sorted from blood. The receptors come from a man between 18 and 35 years old in good health.

The chain has TRBV10-1 and TRBJ1-1; 8 bases line up with TRBD1. The CDR3 is 14 residues long. Germline V gene sequence: CDR1 WNHNN, CDR2 SYGVQD (reference sequence). V shed 5 bases, J shed 3 bases, and the junction held 5 bases outside the gene matches. The DNA for the CDR3 is TGCGCCAGCAGTCGGACAGGGATGGACACTGAAGCTTTCTTT. It specifies CASSRTGMDTEAFF.

The chain has TRBV9 and TRBJ2-1; 8 bases are a match to TRBD2. V lost 4 bases to trimming and J lost 6 bases; unmatched junction nucleotides: 6. CDR1 and CDR2 (germline): SGDLS, YYNGEE. The CDR3 length is 14 residues. The CDR3 is CASSPPSGSNEQFF. The CDR3 DNA reads as TGTGCCAGCAGCCCCCCAAGCGGGAGCAATGAGCAGTTCTTC. The full variable domain, its missing parts supplied by reference TRBV9 and TRBJ2-1, is DSGVTQTPKHLITATGQRVTLRCSPRSGDLSVYWYQQSLDQGLQFLIQYYNGEERAKGNILERFSAQQFPDLHSELNLSSLELGDSALYFCASSPPSGSNEQFFGPGTRLTVL.

The chain couples TRBV5-4 to TRBJ2-1, with 15 bases that match TRBD2. The germline V gene has CDR1 SGHNT and CDR2 YYREEE (reference sequence). The CDR3 has 15 residues. V shed 3 bases and J 10 bases; nucleotides not matched to a gene: 5. CDR3 in DNA: TGTGCCAGCAGCTGGGGACTAGCGGGGGGAAAAGAGCAGTTCTTC. This encodes CASSWGLAGGKEQFF.

The V gene is TRBV29-1, the J gene TRBJ2-5, with D perhaps given as TRBD1 or TRBD2 (5 bases each). Germline CDR1 SQVTM, CDR2 ANQGSEA. The CDR3 spans 17 residues. The CDR3 DNA sequence: TGCCTTATGGGTCCTTCTCCGGCGAAGGGGAGACAGGAGACCCAGTACTTC. It translates to CLMGPSPAKGRQETQYF.

This rearrangement joins TRBV5-1 to TRBJ2-7, with 8 bases lining up with TRBD1. The CDR3 loop spans 14 amino acids. Germline-derived CDR1 and CDR2 are SGHRS and YFSETQ. J gave up 4 bases and V 0 bases, and 3 bases lay outside the gene matches. The CDR3 is CASSLGQGWYEQYF. The CDR3 region has the DNA TGCGCCAGCAGCTTGGGACAGGGGTGGTACGAGCAGTACTTC.

The chain recombines TRBV6-6 with TRBJ1-2; no firm D call. The CDR3 is 14 amino acids. V was pared by 4 bases and J by 0 bases, with 9 bases between. Germline V gene lookup returns CDR1 MNHNY and CDR2 SVGAGI (reference sequence). The DNA for the CDR3 is TGTGCCAGCAGTTTTGACCGAACTAACTATGGCTACACCTTC. Residues: CASSFDRTNYGYTF.

The chain joins TRBV5-4 to TRBJ2-7; 7 bases line up with TRBD2. The germline V gene encodes CDR1 SGHNT and CDR2 YYREEE (reference sequence). Trimming removed 0 bases from V and 1 base from J; junction bases left unmatched: 4. The CDR3 contains 15 residues. The chain's CDR3 is CASSLGAGKSYEQYF. Written as DNA, the CDR3 is TGTGCCAGCAGCTTGGGAGCGGGGAAGTCCTACGAGCAGTACTTC.

V gene TRBV6-5 combines with J gene TRBJ1-6, with TRBD1 matching over 10 bases. Germline lookup yields CDR1 MNHEY and CDR2 SVGAGI. J lost 8 bases, V lost 5 bases, and 6 bases had no gene match. This CDR3 is built from 15 residues. The CDR3 nucleotides are TGTGCCAGCAGTCGGCGGACAGGGGGGGATTCACCCCTCCACTTT. This translates into CASSRRTGGDSPLHF.

In this sample, this clone turned up once. The chain joins TRBV4-1 to TRBJ2-7; the match to TRBD2 covers 12 bases. Germline trimming cut 1 base from V and 5 bases from J; bases unmatched to any gene: 3. The CDR3 contains 15 residues. The germline V gene has CDR1 MGHRA and CDR2 YSYEKL. Written as DNA, the CDR3 is TGCGCCAGCAGCCAAGGACTAGCGGGAGCCCACGAGCAGTACTTC. Its translation is CASSQGLAGAHEQYF.

There are a few counts of this clone. This sample includes further DNA sequences coding for the same CDR3. The chain employs TRBV4-1 and TRBJ2-7, with TRBD1 as a possible D gene (5 bases). V was trimmed by 4 bases and J by 0 bases, leaving 7 bases between them. The germline V gene has CDR1 MGHRA and CDR2 YSYEKL. The CDR3 is 13 amino acids. Here the CDR3 DNA reads TGCGCCAGCAGCCCGACAGTCTCCTACGAGCAGTACTTC. This sequence encodes CASSPTVSYEQYF.

V usage is TRBV6-1 and J usage is TRBJ2-2; D might be TRBD1 or TRBD2, each matching 5 bases. The CDR3 spans 16 residues. V dropped 4 bases and J dropped 10 bases, with 22 bases sitting between them. CDR1 and CDR2 from the germline V gene are MNHNS and SASEGT. The chain's CDR3 is CASSVTRDPDYSELFF. In DNA, the CDR3 is TGTGCCAGCAGTGTCACCCGGGACCCTGACTACTCGGAGCTGTTTTTT.

The chain couples TRBV11-2 to TRBJ2-1; no definite D call. This CDR3 is built from 14 residues. The germline gives CDR1 SGHAT, CDR2 FQNNGV. Between the trimmed V and J ends, which lost 6 bases and 7 bases, there was a span of 16 bases. The CDR3 DNA follows: TGTGCCAGCAGTTCTTACGGGCTCGAAAATGAGCAGTTCTTC. Its protein product is CASSSYGLENEQFF.